The 14 T cell receptor beta chains below come from one sample, sequenced in a study of cytomegalovirus exposure and HLA in healthy donors. Primers included in the PCR were 60 Vbeta and 13 Jbeta primers. Clones were read by immunoSEQ multiplex PCR, and TCRdb kept only the in-frame ones, dropping some. This sample has about 97,000 clones, with about 81% found just once. Sequencing used PBMCs. The receptors shown here come from a man aged 50 to 59 in good health and CMV-seronegative.

This clone showed up just a few times. The chain uses TRBV6-1 and TRBJ1-5; D is possibly TRBD1 (5 bases). The V end lost 5 bases, the J end lost 3 bases, and 14 bases lay between the germline ends. Germline values: CDR1 MNHNS, CDR2 SASEGT. The CDR3 totals 15 residues. Written as DNA, the CDR3 is TGTGCCAGCAGTTTATCGGGGGGAATCAATCAGCCCCAGCATTTT. This translates into CASSLSGGINQPQHF.

The J gene is TRBJ1-4, the V gene TRBV11-1, with D hard to call. Germline CDR1 and CDR2: SGHAT and FQDESV (reference sequence). Between the trimmed V and J ends, which lost 4 bases and 10 bases, there was a span of 13 bases. The CDR3 runs 13 residues. The CDR3 DNA reads TGTGCCAGCAGCTACGAGGGAGCGGGAAAACTGTTTTTT. It encodes CASSYEGAGKLFF.

V gene TRBV4-3 combines with J gene TRBJ2-1, with 10 positions matching TRBD2. The CDR3 is made up of 16 amino acids. With 4 bases clipped from V and 7 bases from J, the junction kept 10 bases outside the gene matches. CDR1 and CDR2 (germline): LGHNA, YSLEER. The CDR3 sequence: CASSPRASGRVNEQFF. The CDR3 DNA reads TGCGCCAGCAGCCCGCGGGCCAGCGGGAGGGTAAATGAGCAGTTCTTC.

The chain joins TRBV4-2 to TRBJ1-6; D unresolved. CDR1 and CDR2 from the germline V gene are LGHNA and YNFKEQ. This CDR3 has 15 amino acids. Trimming pared 0 bases from V and 17 bases from J, leaving 20 bases between. The CDR3 bases are TGTGCCAGCAGCCAAGATCGGAATAACCCCGGAGGTTTCCACTTT. This gives the protein CASSQDRNNPGGFHF.

The CDR3 nucleotides read TGTGCCAGCAGCTTAGAAGGGATAGGGGGCGAGACCCAGTACTTC. Amino acid sequence: CASSLEGIGGETQYF. The V call is TRBV7-2, the J call TRBJ2-5; the match to TRBD1 covers 7 bases. The V gene's germline CDR1 is SGHTA and CDR2 FQGNSA. V shed 1 base, J shed 5 bases, and the junction held 7 bases outside the gene matches. There are 15 residues in the CDR3.

The V gene is TRBV5-1, the J gene TRBJ2-3, with 14 positions matching TRBD2. Germline V gives CDR1 SGHRS, CDR2 YFSETQ. The CDR3 spans 18 residues. J lost 4 bases, V lost 0 bases, and 7 bases had no gene match. CDR3 bases: TGCGCCAGCAGCTTGGGCGCCGTGACTAGCGGGGGGGCAGATACGCAGTATTTT. Residues: CASSLGAVTSGGADTQYF.

The sample holds a few counts of this clone. This chain connects TRBV6-6 to TRBJ2-7; TRBD2 agrees at 8 bases. V was pared by 0 bases and J by 1 base, with 5 bases of the junction left unmatched. The CDR3 extends over 16 amino acids. CDR1 is MNHNY and CDR2 is SVGAGI in the germline V gene (reference sequence). The CDR3 DNA sequence: TGTGCCAGCAGTTACTCGCCTAGCGGGTTGTCCTACGAGCAGTACTTC. It encodes CASSYSPSGLSYEQYF.

This clone was picked up one time. The rearrangement links TRBV10-3 to TRBJ2-6; perhaps TRBD1 as D (5 bases). From germline, CDR1 is ENHRY and CDR2 SYGVKD. This CDR3 has 14 residues. Trimming pared 6 bases from V and 0 bases from J, leaving 6 bases between. In nucleotides, the CDR3 is TGTGCCATCAGGCAGGGCTCTGGGGCCAACGTCCTGACTTTC. Translating gives CAIRQGSGANVLTF.

The rearrangement uses TRBV18 and TRBJ1-2, with TRBD1 matching over 12 bases. The germline CDR1 and CDR2 sequences are KGHSH and LQKENI. CDR3 length: 15 amino acids. Trimming removed 3 bases from V and 8 bases from J; junction bases left unmatched: 7. The chain's CDR3 is CASSPGGQGARGYTF. CDR3 sequence (DNA): TGTGCCAGCTCACCCGGGGGACAGGGGGCTAGAGGCTACACCTTC.

CDR3 sequence reads: CASSLEPREADTQYF. In DNA, the CDR3 is TGTGCCAGCAGCTTAGAGCCTCGCGAGGCAGATACGCAGTATTTT. This chain uses TRBV7-2 with TRBJ2-3; D unresolved. The V and J ends lost 1 base and 4 bases respectively, with 12 bases between them. The CDR3 has 15 residues. Germline lookup yields CDR1 SGHTA and CDR2 FQGNSA.

This chain joins TRBV6-4 and TRBJ2-1; D is possibly TRBD2 (5 bases). V lost 10 bases and J lost 4, with 14 bases in between. The CDR3 covers 13 residues. Per germline, CDR1 MRHNA and CDR2 SNTAGT. In DNA, the CDR3 is TGTGCCACCCTATTTGGGGAGTACAATGAGCAGTTCTTC. Encoded protein: CATLFGEYNEQFF.

The chain is built from TRBV7-9 and TRBJ1-5; 7 bases match TRBD1. With V trimmed by 5 bases and J by 7 bases, 8 bases remained unmatched. The CDR3 extends over 14 amino acids. Germline V gene data show CDR1 as SEHNR and CDR2 as FQNEAQ (reference sequence). The CDR3 DNA reads TGTGCCAGCAGCCCTGACAGGGTACGACAGCCCCAGCATTTT. Its translation: CASSPDRVRQPQHF.

This chain connects TRBV19 to TRBJ1-6; a weak D match, TRBD1 (5 bases). This CDR3 has 14 residues. The germline V gene encodes CDR1 LNHDA and CDR2 SQIVND (reference sequence). The V end lost 1 base, the J end lost 10 bases, and 11 bases lay between the germline ends. For the CDR3, the DNA is TGTGCCAGTAGTATAGGGGCGGGGGACTCACCCCTCCACTTT. Protein: CASSIGAGDSPLHF. Using reference TRBV19 and TRBJ1-6 for the parts outside the CDR3, the full variable domain is DGGITQSPKYLFRKEGQNVTLSCEQNLNHDAMYWYRQDPGQGLRLIYYSQIVNDFQKGDIAEGYSVSREKKESFPLTVTSAQKNPTAFYLCASSIGAGDSPLHFGNGTRLTVT.

This clone appeared once. The chain has TRBV7-6 and TRBJ1-5, with D unresolved. V lost 5 bases and J lost 0, with 14 bases in between. CDR3 length: 16 amino acids. Germline-derived CDR1 and CDR2 are SGHVS and FNYEAQ. The CDR3 bases are TGTGCCAGCAGCCCCCAAGCGGGTGGTAGCAATCAGCCCCAGCATTTT. Translated, it gives CASSPQAGGSNQPQHF.